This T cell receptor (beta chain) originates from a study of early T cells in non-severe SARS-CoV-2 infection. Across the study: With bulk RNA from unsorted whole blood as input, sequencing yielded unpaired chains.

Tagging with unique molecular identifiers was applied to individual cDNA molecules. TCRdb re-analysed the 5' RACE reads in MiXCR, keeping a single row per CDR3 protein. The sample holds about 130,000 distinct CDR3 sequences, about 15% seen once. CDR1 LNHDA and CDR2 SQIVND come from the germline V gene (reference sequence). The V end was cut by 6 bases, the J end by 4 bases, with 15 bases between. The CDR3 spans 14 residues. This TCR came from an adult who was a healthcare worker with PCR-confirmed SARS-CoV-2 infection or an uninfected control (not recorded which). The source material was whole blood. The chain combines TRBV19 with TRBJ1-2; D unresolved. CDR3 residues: CASRFNGNSYGYTF. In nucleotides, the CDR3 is TGTGCCAGTAGGTTTAACGGTAATTCCTATGGCTACACCTTC.